Below are 26 T cell receptor beta chains sequenced from a single sample in a study of T-cell memory formation after mild COVID-19. TCRdb re-analysed the 5' RACE reads in MiXCR, keeping a single row per CDR3 protein. The table lists about 400,000 distinct CDR3 sequences, over 15% of them singletons. The sequenced sample was PBMCs or a T cell subset sorted from them (not recorded which). The receptors shown here come from a man younger than 35 who had mild COVID-19 (a few samples of this study predate the infection). Cell type and time point are not known.

The CDR3 loop is CSARDPGRSTGQEFF. The CDR3 bases are TGCAGTGCTAGAGACCCCGGCCGATCGACAGGCCAAGAGTTCTTC. The chain recombines TRBV20-1 with TRBJ2-1; D perhaps matches TRBD1 (6 bases). This CDR3 spans 15 amino acids. V lost 0 bases and J lost 14, with 23 bases in between. Germline values: CDR1 DFQATT, CDR2 SNEGSKA (reference sequence).

This chain joins TRBV4-2 and TRBJ2-1; the match to TRBD1 covers 8 bases. CDR1 LGHNA and CDR2 YNFKEQ come from the germline V gene. V was pared by 4 bases and J by 5 bases, with 22 bases of the junction left unmatched. This CDR3 has 20 residues. CDR3 in amino acids: CASSPGAQGVIFKRDNEQFF. In nucleotides, the CDR3 is TGTGCCAGCAGCCCAGGGGCACAGGGGGTAATTTTTAAGAGAGACAATGAGCAGTTCTTC.

The rearrangement joins TRBV19 to TRBJ1-1; 7 nucleotides agree with TRBD1. The germline V gene has CDR1 LNHDA and CDR2 SQIVND (reference sequence). The CDR3 loop spans 12 amino acids. V lost 6 bases to trimming and J lost 7 bases; unmatched junction nucleotides: 5. The CDR3: CASRQGSDEAFF. The DNA of the CDR3 is TGTGCCAGTAGACAGGGGTCTGATGAAGCTTTCTTT.

The chain employs TRBV20-1 and TRBJ1-6; 8 positions match TRBD1. Trimming at V came to 0 bases and at J to 9 bases, leaving 4 bases not matched to a gene. This CDR3 has 14 amino acids. Germline values: CDR1 DFQATT, CDR2 SNEGSKA (reference sequence). The CDR3 loop reads CSARERTGSSPLHF. In DNA, the CDR3 is TGCAGTGCTAGAGAAAGGACAGGGTCTTCACCCCTCCACTTT.

V usage is TRBV4-3 and J usage is TRBJ2-7; 8 nucleotides line up with TRBD2. V was clipped by 1 base and J by 6 bases; unmatched bases: 5. The CDR3 contains 14 residues. Germline V gives CDR1 LGHNA, CDR2 YSLEER. CDR3: CASSQVAGGREQYF. The CDR3, as DNA: TGCGCCAGCAGCCAAGTTGCGGGGGGCCGCGAGCAGTACTTC.

This clonotype was picked up a small number of times. The V and J genes are TRBV7-2 and TRBJ1-1, with 8 nucleotides matching TRBD1. Per germline, CDR1 SGHTA and CDR2 FQGNSA. The V and J ends lost 3 bases and 5 bases, in that order; junction bases with no gene match: 5. This CDR3 is 14 amino acids long. CDR3 region: CASSLSHRGTEAFF. Written as DNA, the CDR3 is TGTGCCAGCAGCTTGTCCCACAGGGGGACTGAAGCTTTCTTT.

The chain uses TRBV10-3 and TRBJ2-5; the D is unclear. V was shortened by 2 bases and J by 5 bases, with 6 bases between the two germline ends. Germline CDR1 reads ENHRY; CDR2 reads SYGVKD. CDR3 size: 12 residues. The CDR3 loop reads CAISELGETQYF. In nucleotides, the CDR3 is TGTGCCATCAGTGAGCTTGGGGAGACCCAGTACTTC.

The rearrangement uses TRBV5-1 and TRBJ1-1, with D maybe TRBD1 (5 bases). This CDR3 is built from 11 residues. V was clipped by 4 bases and J by 9 bases, with 10 bases between them. Looked up from germline, CDR1 is SGHRS and CDR2 is YFSETQ. For the CDR3, the DNA is TGCGCCAGCAGCCACGAGGGGAAAGCTTTCTTT. It yields the protein CASSHEGKAFF. Looking up the rest from reference TRBV5-1 and TRBJ1-1 gives the full variable domain: KAGVTQTPRYLIKTRGQQVTLSCSPISGHRSVSWYQQTPGQGLQFLFEYFSETQRNKGNFPGRFSGRQFSNSRSEMNVSTLELGDSALYLCASSHEGKAFFGQGTRLTVV.

The V gene is TRBV4-1, the J gene TRBJ1-3; D not certain. Trimming left V 2 bases short and J 4 bases short, with 9 bases between. This CDR3 is built from 14 residues. From germline, CDR1 is MGHRA and CDR2 YSYEKL. The CDR3 DNA sequence: TGCGCCAGCAGCCAACCGGTCTCGGGAAACACCATATATTTT. This sequence encodes CASSQPVSGNTIYF.

The CDR3: CAWSVQYTQYF. The CDR3 nucleotides are TGTGCCTGGAGTGTACAGTATACGCAGTATTTT. This chain links TRBV30 with TRBJ2-3; D gene ambiguous. V was cut by 0 bases and J by 7 bases, with 5 bases left in between. The CDR3 runs to 11 residues. Germline CDR1 GTSNPN, CDR2 SVGIG (reference sequence).

This rearrangement joins TRBV12-3 or TRBV12-4 to TRBJ1-6; D ambiguous. V gave up 8 bases and J gave up 3 bases, with 11 bases separating them. This CDR3 is 14 amino acids long. CDR3: CASGDTYYNSPLHF. CDR3 in DNA: TGTGCCAGCGGCGATACTTACTATAATTCACCCCTCCACTTT.

This clonotype was seen a few times. This chain's CDR3 is CASSEQGHTDTQYF. CDR3 DNA sequence: TGTGCCAGCAGCGAACAGGGACACACAGATACGCAGTATTTT. The V and J genes are TRBV7-3 and TRBJ2-3, with D possibly being TRBD1 (6 bases). Trimming pared 5 bases from V and 2 bases from J, leaving 11 bases between. The CDR3 is 14 residues long. CDR1 is SGHTA and CDR2 is FQGTGA in the germline V gene.

This clonotype was detected a few times. The V gene is TRBV10-3, the J gene TRBJ2-3; D is ambiguous. Trimming took 6 bases from V and 0 from J, leaving 10 bases between them. Germline CDR1 is ENHRY and CDR2 is SYGVKD. The CDR3 sequence is 14 residues long. The CDR3 sequence is CAISAAPSTDTQYF. The CDR3 nucleotides are TGTGCCATCAGCGCAGCCCCTAGCACAGATACGCAGTATTTT.

Comment on this clonotype: Germline is not matched at one junction end, which may reflect a read error. The genes are TRBV6-2 or TRBV6-3 and TRBJ2-4; the match to TRBD1 covers 8 bases. This CDR3 contains 11 residues. Germline lookup yields CDR1 MNHEY and CDR2 SVGEGT. The CDR3 DNA sequence: TGTGCCAGCAGTTACGAGGACAGGGTTTGTTTC. Residues: CASSYEDRVCF.

V and J are TRBV19 and TRBJ2-5; D not resolved. The germline gives CDR1 LNHDA, CDR2 SQIVND (reference sequence). The CDR3 is made up of 11 amino acids. V was trimmed by 4 bases and J by 7 bases, leaving 7 bases between them. DNA for the CDR3: TGTGCCAGTAGTACTCGGAGGACCCAGTACTTC. This codes for CASSTRRTQYF.

The chain carries TRBV20-1 and TRBJ2-7, with no clear D. The V and J ends lost 0 bases and 7 bases respectively, with 10 bases between them. This CDR3 region has 12 residues. Germline loops: CDR1 DFQATT, CDR2 SNEGSKA (reference sequence). The CDR3 spells CSARDRSFEQYF. The CDR3 nucleotides are TGCAGTGCTAGAGATCGCTCCTTTGAGCAGTACTTC.

V and J are TRBV4-3 and TRBJ2-3; TRBD2 matches at 11 bases. This CDR3 comprises 17 residues. With 0 bases clipped from V and 2 bases from J, the junction kept 4 bases outside the gene matches. The germline gives CDR1 LGHNA, CDR2 YSLEER. The CDR3: CASSQESGLAATDTQYF. The CDR3 bases are TGCGCCAGCAGCCAAGAGTCGGGACTAGCGGCCACAGATACGCAGTATTTT.

CDR3 region: CASSVGTGGGETQYF. The CDR3, as DNA: TGTGCCAGCAGCGTAGGGACAGGCGGGGGAGAGACCCAGTACTTC. This chain links TRBV9 with TRBJ2-5; either TRBD1 or TRBD2 may fit D (7 bases each). This CDR3 contains 15 residues. Germline V lookup: CDR1 SGDLS, CDR2 YYNGEE. The germline V and J ends were trimmed by 0 bases and 4 bases, with 13 bases remaining between them.

This clonotype was picked up a small number of times. The chain is built from TRBV29-1 and TRBJ2-1; D possibly corresponds to TRBD2 (6 bases). The CDR3 extends over 14 amino acids. Per the germline V gene, CDR1 is SQVTM and CDR2 is ANQGSEA. Trimming removed 3 bases at V and 9 bases at J, with 18 bases between. The CDR3 loop reads CSVDSVRLEGEQFF. CDR3 DNA sequence: TGCAGCGTTGATTCAGTCAGGTTGGAGGGTGAGCAGTTCTTC.

The chain uses TRBV5-4 and TRBJ1-6; no definite D call. The germline gives CDR1 SGHNT, CDR2 YYREEE (reference sequence). Between the trimmed V and J ends, which lost 0 bases and 9 bases, there was a span of 13 bases. The length of the CDR3 is 15 residues. CDR3 nucleotide sequence: TGTGCCAGCAGCTTGGGGCTCCCGGATATTTCACCCCTCCACTTT. Translation: CASSLGLPDISPLHF.

This clonotype turned up a few times. The rearrangement uses TRBV5-6 and TRBJ2-2; D call uncertain. Per germline, CDR1 SGHDT and CDR2 YYEEEE. V was shortened by 4 bases and J by 7 bases, with 11 bases between the two germline ends. The CDR3 is 13 residues long. The CDR3, as DNA: TGTGCCAGCAGCCGATTGCAAAGCGGGGAGCTGTTTTTT. It translates to CASSRLQSGELFF.

The rearrangement links TRBV4-2 to TRBJ2-3; D remains unclear. The CDR3 contains 15 residues. From germline, CDR1 is LGHNA and CDR2 YNFKEQ. Trimming took 4 bases from V and 1 from J, leaving 12 bases between them. The CDR3 region is CASSRAFGGTDTQYF. For the CDR3, the DNA is TGTGCCAGCAGCCGAGCTTTTGGTGGCACAGATACGCAGTATTTT.

This clonotype was counted at least ten times. This chain connects TRBV18 to TRBJ1-3, with D unresolved. V lost 4 bases to trimming and J lost 1 base, with 8 bases between them. Germline V lookup: CDR1 KGHSH, CDR2 LQKENI. The CDR3 covers 14 residues. The CDR3 sequence is CASSRETSGNTIYF. In nucleotides, the CDR3 is TGTGCCAGCTCACGTGAGACATCTGGAAACACCATATATTTT.

V gene TRBV11-2 combines with J gene TRBJ1-2; the D gene is possibly TRBD1 (6 bases). The CDR3 length is 15 residues. The germline V gene has CDR1 SGHAT and CDR2 FQNNGV. V lost 2 bases and J lost 4, with 14 bases in between. CDR3 nucleotide sequence: TGTGCCAGCAGCTTACAGGCCATAGGGGGCTATGGCTACACCTTC. Amino acid sequence: CASSLQAIGGYGYTF.

This clonotype was counted only a few times. The V call is TRBV7-2, the J call TRBJ2-7; 15 bases map to TRBD2. CDR3 length equals 17 residues. Unmatched junction bases numbered 8, after V lost 4 bases and J lost 4 bases. Germline loops: CDR1 SGHTA, CDR2 FQGNSA. The CDR3 bases are TGTGCCAGCAGCTCCACCGGACTAGCGGGGGGGCAGTACGAGCAGTACTTC. This encodes CASSSTGLAGGQYEQYF. The variable domain in full, completed from reference TRBV7-2 and TRBJ2-7, reads GAGVSQSPSNKVTEKGKDVELRCDPISGHTALYWYRQSLGQGLEFLIYFQGNSAPDKSGLPSDRFSAERTGGSVSTLTIQRTQQEDSAVYLCASSSTGLAGGQYEQYFGPGTRLTVT.

This clonotype has a handful of counts. The chain's CDR3 is CASSRQGQQYF. The CDR3 DNA reads as TGTGCCAGCAGCCGACAGGGACAGCAGTACTTC. This chain joins TRBV7-2 and TRBJ2-7; 7 bases line up with TRBD1. The germline CDR1 and CDR2 sequences are SGHTA and FQGNSA. J gave up 8 bases and V 5 bases, and 3 bases lay outside the gene matches. CDR3 length equals 11 residues.